This TCR beta chain was found in a study of blood T cell repertoires in COVID-19. Only in-frame clones appear in the TCRdb table, and some are missing; sequencing was by immunoSEQ multiplex PCR. The repertoire consists of about 200,000 clones, with around 80% occurring once and the leading ten covering approximately 3%. Germline-derived CDR1 and CDR2 are LGHDT and YNNKEL (reference sequence). The CDR3 extends over 15 amino acids. V gave up 4 bases and J gave up 4 bases; unmatched junction bases: 8. This clone was seen a single time. Sequencing was done on a sample of peripheral blood. The V gene is TRBV3-1 (or the pseudogene TRBV3-2), the J gene TRBJ1-2, with 8 positions matching TRBD1. The TCR originated in a woman aged 80 or over with active or convalescent COVID-19. The CDR3 DNA reads TGTGCCAGCAGCCCTTGGGACAGGTTGTCCTATGGCTACACCTTC. Its translation: CASSPWDRLSYGYTF.